This T cell receptor beta chain was retrieved from a study of blood T cell repertoires in COVID-19. Study-level background: Sources were T cells, B-cell-depleted T cells, or PBMCs; the material itself was cDNA or gDNA.

The data were produced by immunoSEQ multiplex PCR, yet TCRdb's version contains in-frame clones alone and is incomplete. The sample carries under 200,000 clones, 79% recorded once. The CDR3 is made up of 15 amino acids. The ends lost 4 bases at V and 4 bases at J; junction bases unmatched: 6. Per the germline V gene, CDR1 is SGHNT and CDR2 is YYREEE (reference sequence). The chain links TRBV5-4 to TRBJ2-3; TRBD2 matches at 10 bases. Sequencing input: peripheral blood. The receptor comes from a middle-aged woman with COVID-19, enrolled during active disease. The CDR3 protein is CASSRAGGLSDTQYF. The CDR3 nucleotides are TGTGCCAGCAGCCGAGCGGGGGGGCTCTCAGATACGCAGTATTTT. The complete variable domain, with remaining parts taken from reference TRBV5-4 and TRBJ2-3, reads ETGVTQSPTHLIKTRGQQVTLRCSSQSGHNTVSWYQQALGQGPQFIFQYYREEENGRGNFPPRFSGLQFPNYSSELNVNALELDDSALYLCASSRAGGLSDTQYFGPGTRLTVL.